This T cell receptor beta chain emerged from a study of spatial heterogeneity in lung cancer. As for the study in general: The mean occurrence of each unique TCR and UMI combination in raw reads exceeded 9.5.

Noted time point: sample taken at primary tumor resection. No cells were sorted before sequencing. The whole RNA sequenced was extracted from tumor, nontumor lung or frozen PBMC. Study-wide findings and caveats: Tumor TCRs that were ubiquitous and expanded showed up in blood more at resection than follow-up.

The library protocol tagged each TCR cDNA with a unique molecular identifier. MiXCR, run by TCRdb on the 5' RACE reads, gives a single entry per CDR3 protein. Here the sample spans 40,000 to 45,000 distinct CDR3 sequences, approximately 6.2% being singletons. This clonotype was picked up many times. The target antigen is unknown. The TCR originated in a female donor with early-stage non-small cell lung cancer. This specimen was PBMCs, taken at surgery.

The CDR3 nucleotides are TGTGCCAGCAGCCTCACGCTCAACAACTACGAGCAGTACTTC. This translates into CASSLTLNNYEQYF. The genes are TRBV6-5 and TRBJ2-7, with D hard to call. V dropped 6 bases and J dropped 3 bases, with 15 bases sitting between them. The CDR3 runs to 14 residues. Per germline, CDR1 MNHEY and CDR2 SVGAGI.